The present T cell receptor (beta chain) was sequenced within a study of blood T cell repertoires in COVID-19. Study-level background: Collection of acute and convalescent COVID-19 samples took place in the United States, Italy and Spain. PBMCs, B-cell-depleted T cells, or T cells were the source of the cDNA or gDNA that made up the material.

In the authors' workflow: Nucleated cell counts were estimated from reference gene primer amplification. The method was immunoSEQ multiplex PCR; TCRdb's version includes in-frame clones alone and lacks a portion of them. V, J and clone size are those of that table, while D and trimming were read from the DNA. The sample records over 150,000 clones, more than 65% being singletons. The CDR3 has 15 amino acids. Germline lookup yields CDR1 LNHDA and CDR2 SQIVND (reference sequence). The ends were cut back, 4 bases at V and 9 bases at J, with 19 bases in the middle. The sequencing sample was made of peripheral blood. This receptor was taken from a human donor in a cohort sampled during active COVID-19. The chain carries TRBV19 and TRBJ1-5; tentatively, D is TRBD1 (5 bases). The CDR3 spells CASSRDSGRVSPQHF. The CDR3 nucleotides read TGTGCCAGTAGTAGGGACTCGGGCAGGGTCTCGCCCCAGCATTTT.